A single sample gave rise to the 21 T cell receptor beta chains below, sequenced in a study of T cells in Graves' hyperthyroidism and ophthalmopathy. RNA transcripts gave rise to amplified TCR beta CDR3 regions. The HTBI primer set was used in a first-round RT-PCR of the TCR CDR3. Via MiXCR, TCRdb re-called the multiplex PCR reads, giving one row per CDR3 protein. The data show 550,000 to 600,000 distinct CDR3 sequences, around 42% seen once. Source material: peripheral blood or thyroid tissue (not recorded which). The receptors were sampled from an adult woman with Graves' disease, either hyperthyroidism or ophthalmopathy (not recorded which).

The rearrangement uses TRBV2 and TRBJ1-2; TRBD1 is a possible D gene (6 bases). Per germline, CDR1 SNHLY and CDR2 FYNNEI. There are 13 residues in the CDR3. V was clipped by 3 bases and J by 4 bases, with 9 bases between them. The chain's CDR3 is CASSDRGLYGYTF. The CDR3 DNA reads TGTGCCAGCAGTGACAGGGGCCTCTATGGCTACACCTTC.

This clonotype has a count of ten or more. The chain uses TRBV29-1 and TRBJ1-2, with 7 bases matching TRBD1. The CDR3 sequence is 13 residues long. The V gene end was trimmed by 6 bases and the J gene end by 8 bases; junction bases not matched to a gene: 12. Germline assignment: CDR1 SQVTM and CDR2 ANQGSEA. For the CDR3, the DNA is TGCAGCGTCCGTAGGCAGGGGGGATTGGGCTACACCTTC. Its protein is CSVRRQGGLGYTF. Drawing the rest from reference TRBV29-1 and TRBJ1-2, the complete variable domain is SAVISQKPSRDICQRGTSLTIQCQVDSQVTMMFWYRQQPGQSLTLIATANQGSEATYESGFVIDKFPISRPNLTFSTLTVSNMSPEDSSIYLCSVRRQGGLGYTFGSGTRLTVV.

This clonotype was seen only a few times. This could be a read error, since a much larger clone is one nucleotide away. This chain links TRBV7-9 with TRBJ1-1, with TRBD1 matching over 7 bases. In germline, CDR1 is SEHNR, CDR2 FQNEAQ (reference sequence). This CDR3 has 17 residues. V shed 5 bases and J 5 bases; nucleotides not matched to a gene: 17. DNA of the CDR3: TGTGCCAGCAGCGAAGGCACGTGGGGCAGGGGGAGTACTGAAGCTTTCTTT. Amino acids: CASSEGTWGRGSTEAFF.

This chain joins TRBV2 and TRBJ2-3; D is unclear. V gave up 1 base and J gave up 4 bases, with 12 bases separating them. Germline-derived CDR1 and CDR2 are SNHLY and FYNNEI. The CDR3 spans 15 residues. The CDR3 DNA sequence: TGTGCCAGCAGTGAAGATCTAGGGTCGGCAGATACGCAGTATTTT. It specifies CASSEDLGSADTQYF.

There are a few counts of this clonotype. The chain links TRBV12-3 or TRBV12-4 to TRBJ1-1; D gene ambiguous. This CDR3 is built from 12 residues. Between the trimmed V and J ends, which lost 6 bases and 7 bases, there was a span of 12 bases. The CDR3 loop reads CASSRNSGEAFF. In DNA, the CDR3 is TGTGCCAGCAGCAGGAATAGCGGTGAAGCTTTCTTT.

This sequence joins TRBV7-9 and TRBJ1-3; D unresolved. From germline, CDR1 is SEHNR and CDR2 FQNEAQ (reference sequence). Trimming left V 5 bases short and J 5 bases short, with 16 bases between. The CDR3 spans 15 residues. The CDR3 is CASSRGPTSRNTIYF. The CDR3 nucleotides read TGTGCCAGCAGCCGAGGACCCACCTCCAGAAACACCATATATTTT.

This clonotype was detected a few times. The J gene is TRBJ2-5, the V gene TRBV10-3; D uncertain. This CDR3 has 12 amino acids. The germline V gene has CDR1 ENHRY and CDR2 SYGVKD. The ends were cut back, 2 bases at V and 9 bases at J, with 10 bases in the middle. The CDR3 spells CAISEGERAQYF. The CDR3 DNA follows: TGTGCCATCAGTGAGGGGGAAAGGGCCCAGTACTTC.

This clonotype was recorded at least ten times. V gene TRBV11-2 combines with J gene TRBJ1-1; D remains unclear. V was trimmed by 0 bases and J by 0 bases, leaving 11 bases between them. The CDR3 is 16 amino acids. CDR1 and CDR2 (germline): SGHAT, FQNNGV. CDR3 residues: CASSLDLRRMNTEAFF. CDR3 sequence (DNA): TGTGCCAGCAGCTTAGATCTTCGGAGAATGAACACTGAAGCTTTCTTT.

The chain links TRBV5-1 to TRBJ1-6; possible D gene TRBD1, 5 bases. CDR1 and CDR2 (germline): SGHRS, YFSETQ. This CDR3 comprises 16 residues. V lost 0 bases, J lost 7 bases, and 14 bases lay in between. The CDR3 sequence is CASSLGWGSGNSPLHF. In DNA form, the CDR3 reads TGCGCCAGCAGCTTGGGATGGGGATCAGGGAATTCACCCCTCCACTTT.

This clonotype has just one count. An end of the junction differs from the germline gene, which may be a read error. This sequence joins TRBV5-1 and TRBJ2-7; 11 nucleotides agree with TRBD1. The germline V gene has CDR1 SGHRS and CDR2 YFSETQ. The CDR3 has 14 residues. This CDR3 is CANSSWTGGHEQYF. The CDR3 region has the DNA TGTGCCAACAGCTCCTGGACAGGGGGCCACGAGCAGTACTTC.

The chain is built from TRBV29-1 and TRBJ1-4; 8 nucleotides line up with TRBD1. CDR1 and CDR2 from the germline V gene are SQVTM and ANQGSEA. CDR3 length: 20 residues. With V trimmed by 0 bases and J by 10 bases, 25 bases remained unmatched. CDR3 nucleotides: TGCAGCGTTGAAGACCCTAGCGGTACGAACACCGGGACAGGACATGGAAAACTGTTTTTT. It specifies CSVEDPSGTNTGTGHGKLFF.

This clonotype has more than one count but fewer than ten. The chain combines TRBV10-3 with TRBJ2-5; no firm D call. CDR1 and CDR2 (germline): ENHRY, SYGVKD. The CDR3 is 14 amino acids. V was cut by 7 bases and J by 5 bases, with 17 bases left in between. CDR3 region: CAITELGMMETQYF. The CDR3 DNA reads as TGTGCCATCACCGAATTAGGGATGATGGAGACCCAGTACTTC.

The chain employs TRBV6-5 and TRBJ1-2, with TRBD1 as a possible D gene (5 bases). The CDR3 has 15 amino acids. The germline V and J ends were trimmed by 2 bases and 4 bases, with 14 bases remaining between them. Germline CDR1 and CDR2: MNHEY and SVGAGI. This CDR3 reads CASSYQSGTLYGYTF. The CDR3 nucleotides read TGTGCCAGCAGTTACCAGAGCGGGACCCTCTATGGCTACACCTTC.

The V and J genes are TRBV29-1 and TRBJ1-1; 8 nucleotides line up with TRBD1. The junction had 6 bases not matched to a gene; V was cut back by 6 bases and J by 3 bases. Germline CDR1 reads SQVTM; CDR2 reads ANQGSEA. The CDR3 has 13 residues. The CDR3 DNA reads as TGCAGCGTGGGCACAGGGGGTCACACTGAAGCTTTCTTT. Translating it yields CSVGTGGHTEAFF.

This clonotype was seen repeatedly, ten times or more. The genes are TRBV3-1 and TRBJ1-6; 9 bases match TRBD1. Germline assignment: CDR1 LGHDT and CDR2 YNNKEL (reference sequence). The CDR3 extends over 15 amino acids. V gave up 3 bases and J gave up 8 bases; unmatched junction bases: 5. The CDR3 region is CASSQGQGEYSPLHF. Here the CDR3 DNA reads TGTGCCAGCAGCCAGGGACAGGGAGAGTATTCACCCCTCCACTTT.

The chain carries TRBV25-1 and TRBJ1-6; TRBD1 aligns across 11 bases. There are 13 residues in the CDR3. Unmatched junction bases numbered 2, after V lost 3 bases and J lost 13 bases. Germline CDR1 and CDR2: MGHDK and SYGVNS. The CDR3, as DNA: TGTGCCAGCAGTGAGGACAGGGGGCGCCCCCTCCACTTT. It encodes CASSEDRGRPLHF.

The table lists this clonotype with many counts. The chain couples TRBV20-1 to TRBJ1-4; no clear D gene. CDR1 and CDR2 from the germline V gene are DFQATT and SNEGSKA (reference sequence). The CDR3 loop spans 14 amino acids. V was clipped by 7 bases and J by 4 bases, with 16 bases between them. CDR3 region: CSVPGEGSNEKLFF. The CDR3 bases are TGCAGTGTCCCCGGAGAGGGCAGTAATGAAAAACTGTTTTTT.

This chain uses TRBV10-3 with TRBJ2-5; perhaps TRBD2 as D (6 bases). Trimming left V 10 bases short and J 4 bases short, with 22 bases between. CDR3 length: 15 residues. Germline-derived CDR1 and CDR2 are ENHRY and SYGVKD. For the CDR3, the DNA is TGTGCCAGCACCCCCGTGGAGGGAACCAGAGAGACCCAGTACTTC. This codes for CASTPVEGTRETQYF.

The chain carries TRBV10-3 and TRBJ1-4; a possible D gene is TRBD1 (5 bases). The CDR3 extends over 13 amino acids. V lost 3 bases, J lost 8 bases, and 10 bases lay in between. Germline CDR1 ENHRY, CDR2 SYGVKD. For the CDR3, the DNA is TGTGCCATCAGTGACAGGGACGTCGAAAAACTGTTTTTT. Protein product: CAISDRDVEKLFF.

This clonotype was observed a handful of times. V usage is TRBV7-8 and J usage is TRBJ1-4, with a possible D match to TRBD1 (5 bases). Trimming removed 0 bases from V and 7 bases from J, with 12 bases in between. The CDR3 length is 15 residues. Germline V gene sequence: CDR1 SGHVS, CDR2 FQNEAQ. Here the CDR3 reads CASSLAGTGVEKLFF. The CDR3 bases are TGTGCCAGCAGCTTAGCCGGGACCGGCGTTGAAAAACTGTTTTTT.

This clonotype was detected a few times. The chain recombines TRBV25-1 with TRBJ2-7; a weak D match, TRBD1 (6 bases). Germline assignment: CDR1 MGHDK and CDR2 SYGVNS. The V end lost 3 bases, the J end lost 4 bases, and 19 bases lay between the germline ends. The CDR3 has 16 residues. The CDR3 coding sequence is TGTGCCAGCAGTGAGAGGACGGTAACAGGGCTGTACGAGCAGTACTTC. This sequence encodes CASSERTVTGLYEQYF.